This TCR beta chain derives from a study of human T cells and chemical hapten exposure. In the study overall: Sensitization involved placing 2% DPC onto a 2 cm by 2 cm region of upper inner arm skin. Alopecia universalis, totalis or areata was present in patients who were mostly female.

Time point denoted: patch test 3, about 24 weeks after DPC sensitization. Treatment here: therapeutic diphenylcyclopropenone sensitization with weekly scalp DPC. The sample holds a few counts of this clonotype. Its antigen remains unknown. Study-wide points: DPC sensitization left the count of TCRs above 1 in 1000 unchanged. Counts of TCRs expanded at PT1 correlated positively with patch test score.

The CDR3 consists of 16 residues. The V gene end was trimmed by 6 bases and the J gene end by 5 bases; junction bases not matched to a gene: 15. CDR1 is MNHNY and CDR2 is SVGAGI in the germline V gene (reference sequence). TCRdb used MiXCR to reprocess the RACE reads, holding one entry per CDR3 protein. Of about 90,000 distinct CDR3 sequences in the sample, roughly a tenth were seen once. V is TRBV6-6 and J is TRBJ2-7; 8 positions match TRBD2. This sequence originates from a woman aged 30 to 39 with alopecia areata. Some clones in this sample may be carry-over from other donors' samples. The sequencing used whole blood, collected in connection with sensitization to the hapten diphenylcyclopropenone (DPC). The CDR3 DNA sequence: TGTGCCAGCAGCGCCCCGTGGCAGCGGGAGTCCCACGAGCAGTACTTC. Amino acid sequence: CASSAPWQRESHEQYF.